This TCR beta chain is from a study of blood T cell repertoires in COVID-19. From germline, CDR1 is SGDLS and CDR2 YYNGEE. This CDR3 region has 12 residues. V was shortened by 3 bases and J by 5 bases, with 8 bases between the two germline ends. Methods used by the authors: Estimated nucleated cell counts came from reference gene primer amplification. Profiled with immunoSEQ multiplex PCR; TCRdb holds only in-frame clones, not every one. V, J and clone size derive from that table, while D and trimming were established from the DNA sequence. The repertoire includes more than 150,000 clones, approximately 90% of them detected once, and roughly 0.99% sits in the top ten.

This TCR was recovered from a young man with acute or convalescent COVID-19. Sequencing was carried out using peripheral blood. The chain joins TRBV9 to TRBJ2-5; D unresolved. The CDR3 protein is CASSADGETQYF. CDR3 DNA: TGTGCCAGCAGCGCAGACGGGGAGACCCAGTACTTC.